Shown below are 9 T cell receptor beta chains from a single sample sequenced in a study of T cells in localized non-small cell lung cancer. Data came from immunoSEQ multiplex PCR; TCRdb stores just in-frame clones and leaves some out. The sample consists of around 16,000 clones, 89% of them appearing once. Sequences were derived from peripheral blood, sampled before any cancer treatment. These receptors originate from a female donor of 60 years or more with stage III squamous cell lung carcinoma.

The rearrangement joins TRBV19 to TRBJ1-1; D not certain. The CDR3 runs 11 residues. V was pared by 3 bases and J by 11 bases, with 10 bases between. CDR1 and CDR2 (germline): LNHDA, SQIVND (reference sequence). The CDR3 loop reads CASSIGGMAFF. The CDR3 nucleotides are TGTGCCAGTAGTATCGGAGGGATGGCTTTCTTT.

The rearrangement uses TRBV28 and TRBJ1-1, with TRBD1 identical over 12 bases. Germline CDR1 MDHEN, CDR2 SYDVKM. J was trimmed by 3 bases and V by 5 bases; bases with no gene match: 10. This CDR3 region has 17 residues. The CDR3 here is CASSGGTGGFWDTEAFF. CDR3 nucleotides: TGTGCCAGCAGTGGTGGGACAGGGGGCTTCTGGGACACTGAAGCTTTCTTT.

The V and J genes are TRBV4-1 and TRBJ1-5; TRBD1 is a possible D gene (5 bases). This CDR3 has 17 amino acids. V lost 4 bases to trimming and J lost 0 bases, with 16 bases between them. CDR1 and CDR2 from the germline V gene are MGHRA and YSYEKL. The CDR3 is CASSLGDGSNSNQPQHF. CDR3 in DNA: TGCGCCAGCAGCCTGGGGGACGGATCAAATAGCAATCAGCCCCAGCATTTT.

The chain recombines TRBV5-4 with TRBJ1-2, with D possibly TRBD1 on 5 matching bases. The CDR3 runs to 15 residues. Germline CDR1 SGHNT, CDR2 YYREEE (reference sequence). With 0 bases removed from V and 4 bases from J, the gap between germline ends came to 13 bases. The DNA of the CDR3 is TGTGCCAGCAGCTTGGGAGGGCAGGGCAGCTATGGCTACACCTTC. Amino acid sequence: CASSLGGQGSYGYTF.

The chain employs TRBV2 and TRBJ2-3; D gene ambiguous. The CDR3 runs 11 residues. Germline lookup yields CDR1 SNHLY and CDR2 FYNNEI. The V end lost 6 bases, the J end lost 6 bases, and 7 bases lay between the germline ends. For the CDR3, the DNA is TGTGCCAGCAGCCCCACCGATACGCAGTATTTT. This codes for CASSPTDTQYF.

This clone occurred a few times. The V gene is TRBV5-1, the J gene TRBJ2-7, with D perhaps TRBD1 or TRBD2 (7 bases each). Looked up from germline, CDR1 is SGHRS and CDR2 is YFSETQ. V gave up 3 bases and J gave up 4 bases, with 14 bases separating them. The CDR3 length is 14 residues. CDR3: CASSYRQGGYEQYF. For the CDR3, the DNA is TGCGCCAGCAGCTACCGACAGGGAGGGTACGAGCAGTACTTC.

V is TRBV28 and J is TRBJ2-7, with 9 bases that match TRBD1. With V trimmed by 6 bases and J by 4 bases, 7 bases remained unmatched. CDR1 is MDHEN, CDR2 SYDVKM, per germline. The length of the CDR3 is 14 residues. The CDR3 nucleotides are TGTGCCAGCAGCCCACAGGGGGCATGGTACGAGCAGTACTTC. Protein sequence: CASSPQGAWYEQYF.

The chain joins TRBV2 to TRBJ2-3; no clear D. The CDR3 consists of 15 residues. V gave up 4 bases and J gave up 0 bases, with 11 bases separating them. Looked up from germline, CDR1 is SNHLY and CDR2 is FYNNEI. Here the CDR3 reads CASSVWTASTDTQYF. The DNA for the CDR3 is TGTGCCAGCAGTGTTTGGACGGCTAGCACAGATACGCAGTATTTT.

This chain links TRBV5-1 with TRBJ1-4, with unresolved D. V lost 1 base, J lost 7 bases, and 11 bases lay in between. This CDR3 region has 14 residues. CDR1 and CDR2 from the germline V gene are SGHRS and YFSETQ. DNA for the CDR3: TGCGCCAGCAGCTTGAGGGAAACAGCTGAAAAACTGTTTTTT. Protein product: CASSLRETAEKLFF.